Below, one T cell receptor beta chain is given with its context. This sample was included in a study of cytomegalovirus exposure and HLA in healthy donors. This CDR3 is built from 12 residues. V gave up 0 bases and J gave up 10 bases, with 10 bases separating them. Per germline, CDR1 SEHNR and CDR2 FQNEAQ (reference sequence). PCR used 60 Vbeta primers and 13 Jbeta primers. Sequencing was performed with immunoSEQ multiplex PCR; in TCRdb, only in-frame clones are kept and a portion is missing. The sample consists of under 150,000 clones, roughly 79% of them appearing once. J is TRBJ2-7 and V is TRBV7-9; D might be TRBD1 (7 bases). This receptor was obtained from a male donor in good health and CMV-seronegative. Sequencing was performed on PBMCs. The CDR3 loop reads CASSLARGDQYF. The CDR3 nucleotides are TGTGCCAGCAGCTTAGCCAGGGGGGATCAGTACTTC.